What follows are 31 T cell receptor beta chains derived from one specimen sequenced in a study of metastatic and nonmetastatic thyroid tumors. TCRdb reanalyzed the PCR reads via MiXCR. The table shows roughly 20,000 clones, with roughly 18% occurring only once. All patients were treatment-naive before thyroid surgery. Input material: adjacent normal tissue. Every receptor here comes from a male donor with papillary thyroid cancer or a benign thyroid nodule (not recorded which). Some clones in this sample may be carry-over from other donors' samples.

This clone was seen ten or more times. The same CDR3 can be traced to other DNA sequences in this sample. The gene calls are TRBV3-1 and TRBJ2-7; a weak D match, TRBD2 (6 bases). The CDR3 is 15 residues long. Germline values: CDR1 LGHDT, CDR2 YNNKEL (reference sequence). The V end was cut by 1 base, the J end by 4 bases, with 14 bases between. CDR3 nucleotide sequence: TGTGCCAGCAGCCAAGGGGACCGGAGGGTTTACGAGCAGTACTTC. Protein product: CASSQGDRRVYEQYF.

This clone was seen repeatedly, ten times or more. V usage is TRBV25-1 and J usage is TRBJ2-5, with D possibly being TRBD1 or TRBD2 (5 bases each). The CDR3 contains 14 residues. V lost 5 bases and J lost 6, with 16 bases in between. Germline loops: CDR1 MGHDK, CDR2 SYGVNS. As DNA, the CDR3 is TGTGCCAGCAGTAGAACAACCCCGGGGCAGACCCAGTACTTC. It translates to CASSRTTPGQTQYF.

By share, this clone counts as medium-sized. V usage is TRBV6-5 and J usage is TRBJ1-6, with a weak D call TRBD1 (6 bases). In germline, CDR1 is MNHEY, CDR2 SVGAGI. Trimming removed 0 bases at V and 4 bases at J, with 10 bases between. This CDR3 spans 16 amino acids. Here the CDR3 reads CASSYSVGQYNSPLHF. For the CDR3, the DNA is TGTGCCAGCAGTTACTCGGTTGGACAGTATAATTCACCCCTCCACTTT.

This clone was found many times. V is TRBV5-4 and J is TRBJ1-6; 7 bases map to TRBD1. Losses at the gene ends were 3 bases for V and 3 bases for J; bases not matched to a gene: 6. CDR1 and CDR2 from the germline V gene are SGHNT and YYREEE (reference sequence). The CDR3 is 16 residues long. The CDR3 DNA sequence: TGTGCCAGCAGCTCCGAGGGGGCGATCTATAATTCACCCCTCCACTTT. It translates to CASSSEGAIYNSPLHF. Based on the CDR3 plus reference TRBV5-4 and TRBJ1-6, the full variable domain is ETGVTQSPTHLIKTRGQQVTLRCSSQSGHNTVSWYQQALGQGPQFIFQYYREEENGRGNFPPRFSGLQFPNYSSELNVNALELDDSALYLCASSSEGAIYNSPLHFGNGTRLTVT.

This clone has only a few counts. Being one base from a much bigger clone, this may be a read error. CDR3 DNA sequence: TGCGCCAGCAGCCCAGGACTAGCGGATGACAATGAGCAGCTCTTC. This translates into CASSPGLADDNEQLF. V usage is TRBV5-1 and J usage is TRBJ2-1; 10 bases are shared with TRBD2. Per germline, CDR1 SGHRS and CDR2 YFSETQ. The CDR3 is 15 amino acids.

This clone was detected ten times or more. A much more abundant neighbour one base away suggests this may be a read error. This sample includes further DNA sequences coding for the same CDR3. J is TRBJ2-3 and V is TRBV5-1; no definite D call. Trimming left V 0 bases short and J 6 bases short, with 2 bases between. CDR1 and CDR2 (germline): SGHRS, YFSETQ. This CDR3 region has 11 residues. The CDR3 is CASSLGDTQYF. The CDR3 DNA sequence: TGCGCCAGCAGCTTGGGTGATACGCAGTATTTT. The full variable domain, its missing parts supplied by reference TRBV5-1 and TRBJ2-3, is KAGVTQTPRYLIKTRGQQVTLSCSPISGHRSVSWYQQTPGQGLQFLFEYFSETQRNKGNFPGRFSGRQFSNSRSEMNVSTLELGDSALYLCASSLGDTQYFGPGTRLTVL.

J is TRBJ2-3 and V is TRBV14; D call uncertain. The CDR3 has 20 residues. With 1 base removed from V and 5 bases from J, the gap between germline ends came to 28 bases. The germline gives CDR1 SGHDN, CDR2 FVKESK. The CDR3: CASSQGRGWSLGVGQDTQYF. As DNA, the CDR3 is TGTGCCAGCAGCCAAGGACGCGGTTGGAGCTTGGGCGTGGGTCAAGATACGCAGTATTTT.

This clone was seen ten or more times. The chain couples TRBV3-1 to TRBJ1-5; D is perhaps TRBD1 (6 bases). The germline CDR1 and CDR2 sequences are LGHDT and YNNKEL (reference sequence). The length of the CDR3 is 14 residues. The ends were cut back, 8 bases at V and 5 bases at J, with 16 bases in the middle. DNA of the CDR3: TGTGCCAGCTCTAGGACAGTGACGGATCAGCCCCAGCATTTT. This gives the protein CASSRTVTDQPQHF.

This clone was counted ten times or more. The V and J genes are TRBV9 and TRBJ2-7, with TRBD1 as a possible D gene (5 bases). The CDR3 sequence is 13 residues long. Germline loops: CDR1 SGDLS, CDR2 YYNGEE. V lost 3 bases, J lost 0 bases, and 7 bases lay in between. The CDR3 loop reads CASSADSSYEQYF. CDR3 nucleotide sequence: TGTGCCAGCAGCGCCGACAGCTCCTACGAGCAGTACTTC.

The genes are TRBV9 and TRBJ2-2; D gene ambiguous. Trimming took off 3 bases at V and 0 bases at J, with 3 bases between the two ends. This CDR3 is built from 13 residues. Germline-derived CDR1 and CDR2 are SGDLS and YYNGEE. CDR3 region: CASSEPNTGELFF. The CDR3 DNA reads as TGTGCCAGCAGCGAGCCGAACACCGGGGAGCTGTTTTTT.

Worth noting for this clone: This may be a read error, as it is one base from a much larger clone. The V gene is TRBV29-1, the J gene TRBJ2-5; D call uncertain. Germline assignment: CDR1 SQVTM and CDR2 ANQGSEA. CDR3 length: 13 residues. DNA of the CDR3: TGCAGCGTTGGCGTCGGGCCGCAAGTGACCCAGTACTTC. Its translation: CSVGVGPQVTQYF.

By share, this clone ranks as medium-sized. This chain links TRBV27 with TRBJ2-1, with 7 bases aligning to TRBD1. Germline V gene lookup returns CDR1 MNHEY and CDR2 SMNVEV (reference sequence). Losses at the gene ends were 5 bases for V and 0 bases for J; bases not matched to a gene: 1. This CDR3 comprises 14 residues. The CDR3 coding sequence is TGTGCCAGCAGTGACAGGGACTCCTACAATGAGCAGTTCTTC. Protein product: CASSDRDSYNEQFF.

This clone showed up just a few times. CDR3 sequence reads: CASRPGGQGKVGAFF. The DNA for the CDR3 is TGTGCCAGTAGACCGGGGGGACAGGGCAAAGTCGGAGCTTTCTTT. This rearrangement joins TRBV19 to TRBJ1-1; 9 positions agree with TRBD1. There are 15 residues in the CDR3. V dropped 6 bases and J dropped 10; count of bases not matched to a gene: 15. Germline CDR1 LNHDA, CDR2 SQIVND (reference sequence).

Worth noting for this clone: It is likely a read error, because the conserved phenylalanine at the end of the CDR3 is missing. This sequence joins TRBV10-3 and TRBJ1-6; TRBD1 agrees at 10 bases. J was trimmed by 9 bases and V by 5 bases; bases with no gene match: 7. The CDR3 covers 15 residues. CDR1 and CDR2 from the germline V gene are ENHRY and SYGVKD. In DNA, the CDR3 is TGTGCCATCAGTCACGGGACAGGGGACGTTTCACCCCTCCACGTT. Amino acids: CAISHGTGDVSPLHV.

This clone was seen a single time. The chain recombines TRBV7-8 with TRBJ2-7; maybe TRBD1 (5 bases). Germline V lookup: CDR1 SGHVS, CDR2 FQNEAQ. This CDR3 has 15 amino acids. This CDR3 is CANSLEVNRPYEQYV. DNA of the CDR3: TGTGCCAACAGCTTAGAGGTTAACAGGCCTTACGAGCAGTACGTC.

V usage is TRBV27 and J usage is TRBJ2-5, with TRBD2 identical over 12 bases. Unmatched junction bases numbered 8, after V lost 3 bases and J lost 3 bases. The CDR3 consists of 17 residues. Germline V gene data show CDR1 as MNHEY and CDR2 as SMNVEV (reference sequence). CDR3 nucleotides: TGTGCCAGCAGTTTCCCGACTAGCGGGGGAAGGGAAGAGACCCAGTACTTC. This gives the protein CASSFPTSGGREETQYF.

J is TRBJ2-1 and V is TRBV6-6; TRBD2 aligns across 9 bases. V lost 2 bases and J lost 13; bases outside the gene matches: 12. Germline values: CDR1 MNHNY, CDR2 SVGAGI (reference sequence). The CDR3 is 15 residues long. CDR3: CASSYPGTSYNYQFF. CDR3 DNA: TGTGCCAGCAGTTACCCCGGGACTAGCTACAACTATCAGTTCTTC.

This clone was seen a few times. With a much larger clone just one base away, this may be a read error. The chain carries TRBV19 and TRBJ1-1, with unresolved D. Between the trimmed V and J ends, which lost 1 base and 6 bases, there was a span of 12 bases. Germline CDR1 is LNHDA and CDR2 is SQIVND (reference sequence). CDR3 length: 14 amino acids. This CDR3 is CASSIVFRWAEAFF. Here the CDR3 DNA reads TGTGCCAGTAGTATAGTATTCAGGTGGGCTGAAGCTTTCTTT.

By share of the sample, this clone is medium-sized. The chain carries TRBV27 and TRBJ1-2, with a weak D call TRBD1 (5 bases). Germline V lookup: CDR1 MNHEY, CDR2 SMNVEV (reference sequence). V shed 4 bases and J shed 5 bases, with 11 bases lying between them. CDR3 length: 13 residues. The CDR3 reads CASSSAGGYGYTF. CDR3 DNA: TGTGCCAGCAGTTCCGCCGGGGGGTATGGCTACACCTTC.

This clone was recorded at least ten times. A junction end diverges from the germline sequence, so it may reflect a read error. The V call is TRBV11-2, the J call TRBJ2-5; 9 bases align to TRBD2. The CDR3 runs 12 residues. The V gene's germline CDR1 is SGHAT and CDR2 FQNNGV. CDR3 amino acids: CASSLGSGGTHF. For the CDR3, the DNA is TGTGCCAGCAGCTTAGGCAGCGGGGGGACTCACTTC.

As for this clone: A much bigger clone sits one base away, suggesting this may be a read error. The CDR3 DNA is TGTGCCAGCAGCCCAGGACAGGGGCGATACCACGAGCAGTACGTC. Its translation is CASSPGQGRYHEQYV. V usage is TRBV5-6 and J usage is TRBJ2-7; 9 bases are shared with TRBD1. The CDR3 runs to 15 residues. CDR1 SGHDT and CDR2 YYEEEE come from the germline V gene. J was trimmed by 5 bases and V by 4 bases; bases with no gene match: 10.

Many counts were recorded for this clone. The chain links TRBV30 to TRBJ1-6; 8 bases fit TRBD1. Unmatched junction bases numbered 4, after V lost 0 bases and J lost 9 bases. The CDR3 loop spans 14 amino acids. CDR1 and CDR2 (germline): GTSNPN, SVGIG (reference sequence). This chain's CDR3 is CAWSVAGGTSPLHF. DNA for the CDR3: TGTGCCTGGAGTGTAGCAGGGGGCACTTCACCCCTCCACTTT.

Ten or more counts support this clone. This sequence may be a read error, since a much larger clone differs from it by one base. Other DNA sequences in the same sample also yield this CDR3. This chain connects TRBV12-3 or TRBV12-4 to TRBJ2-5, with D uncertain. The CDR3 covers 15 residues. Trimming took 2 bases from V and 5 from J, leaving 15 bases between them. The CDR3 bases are TGTGCCAGCAGTTTAAAAGGGTTCGGGCGGGAGACCCAGTACTTC. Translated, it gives CASSLKGFGRETQYF.

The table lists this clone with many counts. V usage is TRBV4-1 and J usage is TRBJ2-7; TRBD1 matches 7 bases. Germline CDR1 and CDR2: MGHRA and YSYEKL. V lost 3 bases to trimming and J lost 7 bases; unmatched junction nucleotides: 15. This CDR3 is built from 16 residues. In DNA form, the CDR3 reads TGCGCCAGCAGCCATGAAGTTCTCAGGGACAGTGATGAGCAGTACTTC. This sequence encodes CASSHEVLRDSDEQYF.

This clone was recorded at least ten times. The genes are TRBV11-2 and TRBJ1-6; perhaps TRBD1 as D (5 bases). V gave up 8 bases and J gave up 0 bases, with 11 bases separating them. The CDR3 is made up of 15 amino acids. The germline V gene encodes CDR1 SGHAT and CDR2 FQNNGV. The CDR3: CASGQDSSYNSPLHF. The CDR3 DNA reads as TGTGCCAGCGGGCAAGACAGCTCCTATAATTCACCCCTCCACTTT.

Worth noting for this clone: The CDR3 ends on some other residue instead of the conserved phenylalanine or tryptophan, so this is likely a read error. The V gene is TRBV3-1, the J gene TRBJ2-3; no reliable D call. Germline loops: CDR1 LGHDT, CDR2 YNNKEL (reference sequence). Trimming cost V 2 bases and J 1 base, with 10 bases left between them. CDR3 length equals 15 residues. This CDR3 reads CASSQRHPGTDTQYV. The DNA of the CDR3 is TGTGCCAGCAGCCAAAGGCACCCCGGCACAGATACGCAGTATGTT.

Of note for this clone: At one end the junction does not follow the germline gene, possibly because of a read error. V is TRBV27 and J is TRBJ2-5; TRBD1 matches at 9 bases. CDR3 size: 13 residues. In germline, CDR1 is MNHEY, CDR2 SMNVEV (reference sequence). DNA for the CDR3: TGTGTCAGCAGTCCCCGGACAGGGGATACCCAGTACTTC. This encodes CVSSPRTGDTQYF.

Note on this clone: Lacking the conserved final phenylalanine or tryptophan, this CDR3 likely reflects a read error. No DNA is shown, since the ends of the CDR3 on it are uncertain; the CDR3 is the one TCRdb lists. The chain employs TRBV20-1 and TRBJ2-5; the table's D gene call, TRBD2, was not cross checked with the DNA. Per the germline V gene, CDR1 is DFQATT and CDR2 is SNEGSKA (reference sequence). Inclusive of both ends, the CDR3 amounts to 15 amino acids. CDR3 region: CSARQAGGPWETEYL.

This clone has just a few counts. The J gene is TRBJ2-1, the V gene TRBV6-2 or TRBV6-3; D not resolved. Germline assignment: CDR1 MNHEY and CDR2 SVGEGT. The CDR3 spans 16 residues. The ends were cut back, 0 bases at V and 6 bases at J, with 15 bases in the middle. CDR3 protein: CASSYSLRRRGNEQFF. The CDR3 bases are TGTGCCAGCAGTTACTCGTTGAGGAGACGAGGCAATGAGCAGTTCTTC.

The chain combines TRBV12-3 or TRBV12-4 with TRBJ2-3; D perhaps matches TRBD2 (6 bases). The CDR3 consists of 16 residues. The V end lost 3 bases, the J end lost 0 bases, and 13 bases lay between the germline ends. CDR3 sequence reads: CASSFVGRPSTDTQYF. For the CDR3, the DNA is TGTGCCAGCAGTTTTGTAGGGAGGCCTAGCACAGATACGCAGTATTTT.

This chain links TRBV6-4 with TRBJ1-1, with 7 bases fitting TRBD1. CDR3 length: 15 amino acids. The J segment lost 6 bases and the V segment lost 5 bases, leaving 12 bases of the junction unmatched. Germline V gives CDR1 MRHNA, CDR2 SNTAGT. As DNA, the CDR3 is TGTGCCAGCAGTCACGCCCCGGGACAGCCGCCTGAAGCTTTCTTT. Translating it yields CASSHAPGQPPEAFF.